Listed here is a single TCR beta chain. PCR involved 60 Vbeta and 13 Jbeta primers. This table comes from immunoSEQ multiplex PCR, and its TCRdb copy is limited to in-frame clones, with some not included. The sample records some 190,000 clones, around 80% being singletons. The data were taken from a study of cytomegalovirus exposure and HLA in healthy donors. The CDR3 is made up of 15 amino acids. With V trimmed by 0 bases and J by 4 bases, 0 bases remained unmatched. Looked up from germline, CDR1 is SGHRS and CDR2 is YFSETQ. This TCR was sampled from a man aged 18 to 29 in good health and CMV-seronegative. The sample comprised PBMCs. This chain uses TRBV5-1 with TRBJ2-3; 12 nucleotides match TRBD2. The CDR3 loop is CASSLGLAGADTQYF. The CDR3 coding sequence is TGCGCCAGCAGCTTGGGACTAGCGGGAGCAGATACGCAGTATTTT. Full variable domain (rest looked up from reference TRBV5-1 and TRBJ2-3): KAGVTQTPRYLIKTRGQQVTLSCSPISGHRSVSWYQQTPGQGLQFLFEYFSETQRNKGNFPGRFSGRQFSNSRSEMNVSTLELGDSALYLCASSLGLAGADTQYFGPGTRLTVL.